This is a list of T cell receptor beta chains from one sample in a study of blood T cell repertoires in COVID-19. The table came from immunoSEQ multiplex PCR; TCRdb's copy has only in-frame clones and leaves some out. The sample contains some 170,000 clones, roughly 87% of which appear only once. Sequencing was performed on PBMCs or T cells enriched from blood (not recorded which). The receptors derive from a human donor with acute COVID-19. The donor label of this sample is uncertain. Both conserved end residues are part of each CDR3. The order of the fields is D gene, V gene, clone size, CDR3 length, J gene, CDR3 protein, CDR3 DNA. A D gene is named only where the DNA matches it firmly. Clone size is given for some rows only: seen once, a few or many times, or a class if the clone is expanded.

D gene: TRBD1
V gene: TRBV2
clone size: NA
CDR3 length: 15
J gene: TRBJ2-5
CDR3 protein: CASSEGDRGQETQYF
CDR3 DNA: TGTGCCAGCAGTGAAGGGGACAGGGGGCAAGAGACCCAGTACTTC

D gene: TRBD2
V gene: TRBV5-5
clone size: NA
CDR3 length: 14
J gene: TRBJ2-3
CDR3 protein: CASSFSGGGDTQYF
CDR3 DNA: TGTGCCAGCAGCTTCAGCGGGGGGGGAGATACGCAGTATTTT

D gene: NA
V gene: TRBV20-1
clone size: NA
CDR3 length: 15
J gene: TRBJ1-5
CDR3 protein: CSASPAGTNNQPQHF
CDR3 DNA: TGCAGTGCTAGTCCCGCCGGGACAAACAATCAGCCCCAGCATTTT

D gene: NA
V gene: TRBV6-2/TRBV6-3
clone size: few
CDR3 length: 12
J gene: TRBJ1-5
CDR3 protein: CASSYANQPQHF
CDR3 DNA: TGTGCCAGCAGTTACGCGAATCAGCCCCAGCATTTT

D gene: NA
V gene: TRBV14
clone size: NA
CDR3 length: 13
J gene: TRBJ1-6
CDR3 protein: CASSQTENSPLHF
CDR3 DNA: TGTGCCAGCAGCCAAACTGAGAATTCACCCCTCCACTTT

D gene: NA
V gene: TRBV7-8
clone size: NA
CDR3 length: 14
J gene: TRBJ2-7
CDR3 protein: CASSRAVVSYEQYF
CDR3 DNA: TGTGCCAGTAGTAGAGCGGTAGTCTCCTACGAGCAGTACTTC

D gene: NA
V gene: TRBV7-6
clone size: NA
CDR3 length: 17
J gene: TRBJ2-3
CDR3 protein: CASSLRVRGTRGDTQYF
CDR3 DNA: TGTGCCAGCAGCTTAAGGGTTCGGGGGACCCGGGGGGATACGCAGTATTTT

D gene: TRBD1
V gene: TRBV5-4
clone size: NA
CDR3 length: 14
J gene: TRBJ2-5
CDR3 protein: CASSNPGQGETQYF
CDR3 DNA: TGTGCCAGCAGCAATCCGGGACAGGGCGAAACCCAGTACTTC

D gene: TRBD2
V gene: TRBV19
clone size: NA
CDR3 length: 16
J gene: TRBJ2-7
CDR3 protein: CASSMEENGLAYEQYF
CDR3 DNA: TGTGCCAGTAGTATGGAAGAAAACGGACTAGCTTACGAGCAGTACTTC

D gene: TRBD1
V gene: TRBV25-1
clone size: few
CDR3 length: 18
J gene: TRBJ1-4
CDR3 protein: CASSSLMGQAATNEKLFF
CDR3 DNA: TGTGCCAGCAGTTCCTTGATGGGACAGGCGGCAACTAATGAAAAACTGTTTTTT

D gene: NA
V gene: TRBV30
clone size: NA
CDR3 length: 19
J gene: TRBJ1-2
CDR3 protein: CAWSPRAGTQKKANYGYTF
CDR3 DNA: TGTGCCTGGAGCCCCCGAGCAGGAACCCAAAAAAAAGCTAACTATGGCTACACCTTC

D gene: NA
V gene: TRBV4-2
clone size: once
CDR3 length: 18
J gene: TRBJ2-6
CDR3 protein: CASSQDWARHSGANVLTF
CDR3 DNA: TGTGCCAGCAGCCAAGATTGGGCCCGACACTCTGGGGCCAACGTCCTGACTTTC

D gene: NA
V gene: TRBV2
clone size: NA
CDR3 length: 14
J gene: TRBJ1-1
CDR3 protein: CASSPDIMNTEAFF
CDR3 DNA: TGTGCCAGCAGCCCGGACATCATGAACACTGAAGCTTTCTTT

D gene: TRBD2
V gene: TRBV25-1
clone size: NA
CDR3 length: 14
J gene: TRBJ2-2
CDR3 protein: CASQGLAVTGELFF
CDR3 DNA: TGTGCCAGCCAGGGACTAGCGGTCACCGGGGAGCTGTTTTTT

D gene: TRBD2
V gene: TRBV3-1/TRBV3-2
clone size: once
CDR3 length: 16
J gene: TRBJ2-7
CDR3 protein: CASSQGSGGRSYEQYF
CDR3 DNA: TGTGCCAGCAGCCAAGGGAGCGGGGGGCGCTCCTACGAGCAGTACTTC

D gene: TRBD2
V gene: TRBV9
clone size: NA
CDR3 length: 19
J gene: TRBJ2-1
CDR3 protein: CASSVGPRLAGGPYNEQFF
CDR3 DNA: TGTGCCAGCAGCGTAGGGCCCCGACTAGCGGGGGGGCCCTACAATGAGCAGTTCTTC

D gene: NA
V gene: TRBV27
clone size: NA
CDR3 length: 16
J gene: TRBJ1-4
CDR3 protein: CASSSRRGAANEKLFF
CDR3 DNA: TGTGCCAGCAGTTCGCGGCGAGGCGCGGCTAATGAAAAACTGTTTTTT

D gene: NA
V gene: TRBV18
clone size: NA
CDR3 length: 15
J gene: TRBJ1-1
CDR3 protein: CASSPRQDFGTEAFF
CDR3 DNA: TGTGCCAGCTCACCGAGGCAGGACTTCGGCACTGAAGCTTTCTTT

D gene: TRBD1
V gene: TRBV9
clone size: NA
CDR3 length: 16
J gene: TRBJ1-2
CDR3 protein: CASSVTREGQGSGYTF
CDR3 DNA: TGTGCCAGCAGCGTCACGCGGGAAGGACAGGGCAGCGGCTACACCTTC

D gene: TRBD1
V gene: TRBV30
clone size: NA
CDR3 length: 16
J gene: TRBJ1-1
CDR3 protein: CAVPFVSGTGNTEAFF
CDR3 DNA: TGTGCCGTGCCCTTCGTTTCCGGGACAGGGAACACTGAAGCTTTCTTT

D gene: NA
V gene: TRBV29-1
clone size: NA
CDR3 length: 12
J gene: TRBJ1-2
CDR3 protein: CSVGRADYGYTF
CDR3 DNA: TGCAGCGTTGGCAGGGCGGACTATGGCTACACCTTC

D gene: NA
V gene: TRBV9
clone size: NA
CDR3 length: 14
J gene: TRBJ1-2
CDR3 protein: CASSPWRENYGYTF
CDR3 DNA: TGTGCCAGCAGCCCTTGGAGGGAAAACTATGGCTACACCTTC

D gene: NA
V gene: TRBV7-2
clone size: NA
CDR3 length: 18
J gene: TRBJ2-1
CDR3 protein: CASSLVGRAWGSNNEQFF
CDR3 DNA: TGTGCCAGCAGCTTAGTGGGCAGGGCGTGGGGATCTAACAATGAGCAGTTCTTC

D gene: NA
V gene: TRBV4-1
clone size: NA
CDR3 length: 12
J gene: TRBJ2-7
CDR3 protein: CASSEDTYEQYF
CDR3 DNA: TGCGCCAGCAGCGAAGACACCTACGAGCAGTACTTC

D gene: TRBD1
V gene: TRBV14
clone size: few
CDR3 length: 14
J gene: TRBJ1-2
CDR3 protein: CASSTDTGGIGYTF
CDR3 DNA: TGTGCCAGCAGCACCGACACAGGGGGGATTGGCTACACCTTC

D gene: NA
V gene: TRBV7-2
clone size: NA
CDR3 length: 15
J gene: TRBJ2-5
CDR3 protein: CASSLSGVPRETQYF
CDR3 DNA: TGTGCCAGCAGCCTTTCCGGGGTCCCGCGGGAGACCCAGTACTTC

D gene: TRBD2
V gene: TRBV2
clone size: NA
CDR3 length: 20
J gene: TRBJ2-3
CDR3 protein: CASSETGLAGGPMYTDTQYF
CDR3 DNA: TGTGCCAGCAGTGAAACGGGACTAGCGGGGGGGCCTATGTACACAGATACGCAGTATTTT

D gene: TRBD2
V gene: TRBV24-1
clone size: NA
CDR3 length: 17
J gene: TRBJ2-1
CDR3 protein: CATSDLPAGGTDNEQFF
CDR3 DNA: TGTGCCACCAGTGATTTGCCAGCGGGGGGGACAGACAATGAGCAGTTCTTC

D gene: NA
V gene: TRBV3-1/TRBV3-2
clone size: NA
CDR3 length: 15
J gene: TRBJ2-1
CDR3 protein: CASSQGGTKANEQFF
CDR3 DNA: TGTGCCAGCAGCCAAGGTGGGACAAAGGCCAATGAGCAGTTCTTC

D gene: TRBD1
V gene: TRBV7-9
clone size: few
CDR3 length: 18
J gene: TRBJ2-3
CDR3 protein: CASSRNFQGTGTTDTQYF
CDR3 DNA: TGTGCCAGCAGCCGAAATTTCCAGGGGACAGGCACCACAGATACGCAGTATTTT